This T cell receptor beta chain was documented in a study of blood T cell repertoires in COVID-19. Study-wide background: From the United States, Italy and Spain came samples of acute and convalescent COVID-19. T cells, B-cell-depleted T cells, or PBMCs provided the cDNA or gDNA that served as material.

Authors' analysis steps: Counts of nucleated cells, estimated from reference gene primer amplification, were obtained. The table came from immunoSEQ multiplex PCR; TCRdb's copy has only in-frame clones and leaves some out. Clone size and V and J calls were adopted from that table, with D and trimming inferred from the DNA. This table has over 85,000 clones, nearly 90% appearing once. The CDR3 totals 12 residues. V was pared by 7 bases and J by 8 bases, with 12 bases between. CDR1 and CDR2 (germline): MNHEY, SVGAGI. The source material was peripheral blood. The source of this sequence is a middle-aged man with active COVID-19. The chain recombines TRBV6-5 with TRBJ1-5, with D uncertain. The CDR3 sequence: CASNRPEEPQHF. The CDR3 DNA reads as TGTGCCAGCAACCGTCCGGAGGAGCCCCAGCATTTT.